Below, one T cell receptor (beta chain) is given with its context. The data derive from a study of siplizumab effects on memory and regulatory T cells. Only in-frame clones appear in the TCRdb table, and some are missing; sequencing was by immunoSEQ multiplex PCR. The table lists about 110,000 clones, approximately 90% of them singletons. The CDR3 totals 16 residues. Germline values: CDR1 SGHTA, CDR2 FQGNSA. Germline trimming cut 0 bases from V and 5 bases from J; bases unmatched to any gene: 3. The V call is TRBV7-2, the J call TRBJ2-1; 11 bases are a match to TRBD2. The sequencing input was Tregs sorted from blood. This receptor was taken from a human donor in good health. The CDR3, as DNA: TGTGCCAGCAGCTTAGCGCCTAGCGGGGGGAACAATGAGCAGTTCTTC. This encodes CASSLAPSGGNNEQFF.